Reported below is one T cell receptor beta chain. The data were taken from a study of cytomegalovirus exposure and HLA in healthy donors. A multiplex PCR was run with 60 Vbeta primers and 13 Jbeta primers. Method: immunoSEQ multiplex PCR; TCRdb's copy keeps in-frame clones and lacks some. In the table there are around 100,000 clones, 79% of which are singletons. Germline-derived CDR1 and CDR2 are SGHRS and YFSETQ. The CDR3 is made up of 17 amino acids. V trimming: 0 bases; J trimming: 5 bases; junction bases outside the gene matches: 9. The chain has TRBV5-1 and TRBJ1-5, with TRBD1 matching 9 bases. The sequencing sample was made of PBMCs. The receptor was derived from a woman aged 18-29 years in good health and CMV-seropositive. CDR3 sequence reads: CASSLGGDRASDQPQHF. The DNA for the CDR3 is TGCGCCAGCAGCTTGGGGGGGGACAGGGCTTCGGATCAGCCCCAGCATTTT.